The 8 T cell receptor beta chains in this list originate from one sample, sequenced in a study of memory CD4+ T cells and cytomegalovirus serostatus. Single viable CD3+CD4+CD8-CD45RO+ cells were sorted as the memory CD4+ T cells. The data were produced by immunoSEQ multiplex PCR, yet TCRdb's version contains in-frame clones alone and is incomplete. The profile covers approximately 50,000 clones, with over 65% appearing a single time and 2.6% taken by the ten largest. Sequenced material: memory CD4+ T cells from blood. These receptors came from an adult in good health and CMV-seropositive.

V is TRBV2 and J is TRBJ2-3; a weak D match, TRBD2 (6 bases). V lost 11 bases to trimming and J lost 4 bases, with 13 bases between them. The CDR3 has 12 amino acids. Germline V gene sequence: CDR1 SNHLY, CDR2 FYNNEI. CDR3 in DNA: TGTGCCGGGACTTTAGAGGCAGATACGCAGTATTTT. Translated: CAGTLEADTQYF.

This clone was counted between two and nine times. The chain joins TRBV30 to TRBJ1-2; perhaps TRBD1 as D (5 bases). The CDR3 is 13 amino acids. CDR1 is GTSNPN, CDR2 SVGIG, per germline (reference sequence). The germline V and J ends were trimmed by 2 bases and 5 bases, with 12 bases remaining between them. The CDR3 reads CAWSHSGAYGYTF. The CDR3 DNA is TGTGCCTGGAGTCACAGTGGGGCGTATGGCTACACCTTC.

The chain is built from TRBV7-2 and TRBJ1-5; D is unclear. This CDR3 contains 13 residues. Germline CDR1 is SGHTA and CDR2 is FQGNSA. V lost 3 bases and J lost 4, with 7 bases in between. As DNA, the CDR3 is TGTGCCAGCAGCTTGGGCCTTAATCAGCCCCAGCATTTT. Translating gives CASSLGLNQPQHF.

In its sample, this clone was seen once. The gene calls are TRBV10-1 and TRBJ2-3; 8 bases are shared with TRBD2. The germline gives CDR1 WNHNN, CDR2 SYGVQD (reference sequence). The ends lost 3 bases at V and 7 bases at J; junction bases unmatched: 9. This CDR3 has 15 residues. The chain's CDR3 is CASSEVAGSMNTQYF. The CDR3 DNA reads TGCGCCAGCAGTGAAGTAGCGGGGAGTATGAATACGCAGTATTTT.

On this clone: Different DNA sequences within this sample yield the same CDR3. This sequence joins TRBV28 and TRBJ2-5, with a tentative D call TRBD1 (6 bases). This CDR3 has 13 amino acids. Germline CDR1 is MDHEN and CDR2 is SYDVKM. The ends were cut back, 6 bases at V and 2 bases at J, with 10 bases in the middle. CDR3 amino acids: CASSSGQQETQYF. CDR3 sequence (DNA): TGTGCCAGCAGCTCCGGACAGCAAGAGACCCAGTACTTC. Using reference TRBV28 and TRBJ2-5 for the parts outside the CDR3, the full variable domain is DVKVTQSSRYLVKRTGEKVFLECVQDMDHENMFWYRQDPGLGLRLIYFSYDVKMKEKGDIPEGYSVSREKKERFSLILESASTNQTSMYLCASSSGQQETQYFGPGTRLLVL.

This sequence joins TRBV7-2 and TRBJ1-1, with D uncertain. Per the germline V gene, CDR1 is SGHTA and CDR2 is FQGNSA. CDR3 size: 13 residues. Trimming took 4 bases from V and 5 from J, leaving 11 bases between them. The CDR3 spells CASSSGRRTEAFF. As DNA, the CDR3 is TGTGCCAGCAGCTCCGGTAGGAGGACTGAAGCTTTCTTT.

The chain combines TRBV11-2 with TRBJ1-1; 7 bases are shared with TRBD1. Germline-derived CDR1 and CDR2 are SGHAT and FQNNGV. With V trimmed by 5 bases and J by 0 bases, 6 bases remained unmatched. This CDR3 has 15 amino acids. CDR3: CASSPRTGMNTEAFF. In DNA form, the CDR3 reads TGTGCCAGCAGCCCCCGGACAGGAATGAACACTGAAGCTTTCTTT.

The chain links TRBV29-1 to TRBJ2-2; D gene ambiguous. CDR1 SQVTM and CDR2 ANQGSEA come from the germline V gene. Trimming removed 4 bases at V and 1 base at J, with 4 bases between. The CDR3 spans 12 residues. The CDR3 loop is CSVAGNTGELFF. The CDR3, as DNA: TGCAGCGTTGCGGGGAACACCGGGGAGCTGTTTTTT.